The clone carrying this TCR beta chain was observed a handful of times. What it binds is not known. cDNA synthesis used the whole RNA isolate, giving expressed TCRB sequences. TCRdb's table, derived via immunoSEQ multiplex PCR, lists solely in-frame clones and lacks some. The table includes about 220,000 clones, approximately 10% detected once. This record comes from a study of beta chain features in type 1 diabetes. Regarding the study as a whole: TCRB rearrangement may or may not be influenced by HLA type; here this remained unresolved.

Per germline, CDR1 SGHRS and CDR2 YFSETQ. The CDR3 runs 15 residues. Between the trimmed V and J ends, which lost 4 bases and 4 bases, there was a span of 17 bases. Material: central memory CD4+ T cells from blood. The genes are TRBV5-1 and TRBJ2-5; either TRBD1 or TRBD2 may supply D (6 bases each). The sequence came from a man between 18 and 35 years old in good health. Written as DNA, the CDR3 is TGCGCCAGCAGCCGTGGCGGGACAAGTTCAGAGACCCAGTACTTC. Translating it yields CASSRGGTSSETQYF.